The T cell receptor beta chain under discussion was sequenced for a study of T cells after posttransplantation cyclophosphamide. With regard to this clone: Its antigen is not identified.

The data were produced by immunoSEQ multiplex PCR, yet TCRdb's version contains in-frame clones alone and is incomplete. The sample carries tens of thousands of clones, roughly nine tenths recorded once. Treatment was busulfan-fludarabine conditioning, a marrow graft, and cyclophosphamide on days +3 and +4. General study results and limits: TRB clonality was highly associated with recipient CMV seropositivity and reactivation. Donor-recipient repertoire similarity was low at 1-2 months, rising over year one. Blood and skin or GI T cell repertoires showed limited TRB overlap.

The sample was PBMCs, taken after allogeneic stem cell transplant with posttransplant cyclophosphamide. The TCR was taken from a female patient between 30 and 39 years old who received an allogeneic stem cell transplant from an unrelated donor, was CMV-positive, and had no GVHD. T cells may partly derive from the graft donor.

For the CDR3, the DNA is TGTGCCAGCAGCTTTTCGCGGGGGACCTACAATGAGCAGTTCTTC. Protein product: CASSFSRGTYNEQFF. This chain uses TRBV7-3 with TRBJ2-1, with 7 bases that match TRBD2. The CDR3 has 15 amino acids. Germline CDR1 is SGHTA and CDR2 is FQGTGA. Trimming took 3 bases from V and 2 from J; bases not matched to a gene: 4. The whole variable domain, remainder taken from reference TRBV7-3 and TRBJ2-1, is GAGVSQTPSNKVTEKGKYVELRCDPISGHTALYWYRQSLGQGPEFLIYFQGTGAADDSGLPNDRFFAVRPEGSVSTLKIQRTERGDSAVYLCASSFSRGTYNEQFFGPGTRLTVL.